This TCR beta chain was documented in a study of CD8 T cells in ankylosing spondylitis (dated by TCRdb to the late 2010s). Regarding the study in general: T cell receptor beta repertoires were profiled in healthy donors and ankylosing spondylitis patients so that disease-linked TCR variants could be found. Peripheral blood samples were taken, and synovial fluid was additionally collected from ankylosing spondylitis patients. The full study cohort comprised 20 to 30 ankylosing spondylitis patients and over 95 healthy donors.

Points the paper makes about the study in general: Significant enrichment of the disease-linked clones was reported in matched synovial fluid samples from ankylosing spondylitis patients. The disease-linked clones had a CD8+ phenotype and were found at relatively low frequencies in peripheral blood. Some TCR beta motif variants had previously been reported in synovial fluid and blood of reactive arthritis patients, which suggested common disease-initiation mechanisms. A TCR beta motif made up of 7 to 9 highly homologous amino acid variants appeared to be characteristic of blood from ankylosing spondylitis patients.

TCRdb names Illumina HiSeq 2500 as the instrument used. Quantitative 5'-RACE with molecular barcodes was used to prepare TCR beta libraries. The authors' analysis ran thus. A new computational method based on a probabilistic model of VDJ rearrangement was used to identify disease-linked TCR variants. TCRdb reprocessing: public reads trimmed at Q25 with fastp, clones called with MiXCR, in-frame beta chains kept. Every distinct CDR3 protein forms one entry, paired with its most common genes and DNA. V and J calls and clone size were set by TCRdb, not the authors. The sample table shows just under 350,000 distinct CDR3 sequences, and around 15% are seen once. Of the sample, around 1% falls within the top ten clones. This clonotype came up many times. Its antigen remains unidentified. Within one base of it there is no much larger clone, and no base qualities were kept. V and J are truncated by 3 bases and 6 bases respectively, leaving an intervening sequence of 14 bases. For CDR1 and CDR2, the germline V gene lists ENHRY and SYGVKD. From its cysteine to its phenylalanine, the CDR3 spans 14 amino acids. Only the CDR3 DNA is retained, 42 bases long and in frame from the first base.

The chain employs TRBV10-3 and TRBJ2-5, with the D call perhaps TRBD1 or TRBD2, as 5 bases match in each case. The clonotype was recovered from a male donor with ankylosing spondylitis or in good health (not recorded which). Sequenced sample: blood, either unsorted or a sorted T cell fraction (not recorded which). The encoded CDR3 is CAISDPGPQKTQYF. The DNA reads TGTGCCATCAGTGACCCGGGACCCCAGAAGACCCAGTACTTC.